The 4 T cell receptor beta chains listed next were all sequenced from one sample in a study of cytomegalovirus exposure and HLA in healthy donors. The PCR made use of 60 Vbeta and 13 Jbeta primers. Profiling relied on immunoSEQ multiplex PCR, and the TCRdb table lists in-frame clones only, not all of them. There are about 75,000 clones in the sample; roughly 88% occur only once, and 18% lies in the top ten. The sample comprised PBMCs. The receptors come from a man aged 70 or older in good health and CMV-seropositive.

This rearrangement joins TRBV2 to TRBJ1-1, with 7 bases identical to TRBD1. The CDR3 has 15 residues. The ends lost 6 bases at V and 6 bases at J; junction bases unmatched: 13. Germline loops: CDR1 SNHLY, CDR2 FYNNEI. CDR3 loop: CASRGGQAARPEAFF. The CDR3 nucleotides read TGTGCCAGCAGAGGAGGACAGGCCGCCCGGCCTGAAGCTTTCTTT.

This chain links TRBV2 with TRBJ1-4; tentatively, D is TRBD1 (5 bases). Germline V gene sequence: CDR1 SNHLY, CDR2 FYNNEI. V was trimmed by 3 bases and J by 8 bases, leaving 19 bases between them. The CDR3 is made up of 16 amino acids. The DNA of the CDR3 is TGTGCCAGCAGTGAGAGGGGAGGGGCCTACCCCGAAAAACTGTTTTTT. It encodes CASSERGGAYPEKLFF.

The chain employs TRBV5-1 and TRBJ2-2, with D possibly TRBD1 on 6 matching bases. CDR3 length: 15 amino acids. V was clipped by 6 bases and J by 4 bases, with 16 bases between them. Germline V gene lookup returns CDR1 SGHRS and CDR2 YFSETQ. The CDR3 reads CASTPDSRTTGELFF. The CDR3 nucleotides are TGCGCCAGCACCCCGGACAGCCGGACCACCGGGGAGCTGTTTTTT.

The gene calls are TRBV6-5 and TRBJ1-2; TRBD1 matches at 9 bases. J lost 2 bases, V lost 2 bases, and 0 bases had no gene match. The CDR3 has 14 residues. The germline CDR1 and CDR2 sequences are MNHEY and SVGAGI. The CDR3 DNA sequence: TGTGCCAGCAGTTACGGGACAGGGAACTATGGCTACACCTTC. It encodes CASSYGTGNYGYTF.